This passage covers 23 T cell receptor beta chains from one sample sequenced in a study of blood T cell repertoires in COVID-19. Here immunoSEQ multiplex PCR was the method, and the copy in TCRdb shows in-frame clones only, minus some. The data hold about 340,000 clones, with around 90% observed a single time. The material sequenced was PBMCs or T cells enriched from blood (not recorded which). The source of these receptors is a woman in her thirties who had recovered from COVID-19.

J is TRBJ2-7 and V is TRBV9, with TRBD2 matching over 7 bases. CDR1 and CDR2 (germline): SGDLS, YYNGEE. V lost 4 bases to trimming and J lost 2 bases; unmatched junction nucleotides: 6. The CDR3 extends over 14 amino acids. CDR3 residues: CASSPWEGPYEQYF. CDR3 in DNA: TGTGCCAGCAGCCCGTGGGAGGGTCCCTACGAGCAGTACTTC.

Of note for this clone: Other DNA sequences in the same sample also yield this CDR3. The rearrangement uses TRBV18 and TRBJ1-4; 10 bases align to TRBD1. J gave up 5 bases and V 3 bases, and 0 bases lay outside the gene matches. The V gene's germline CDR1 is KGHSH and CDR2 LQKENI. The CDR3 is made up of 14 amino acids. CDR3 sequence reads: CASSPGQGNEKLFF. CDR3 nucleotides: TGTGCCAGCTCACCGGGACAGGGGAATGAAAAACTGTTTTTT.

V usage is TRBV4-1 and J usage is TRBJ1-3; a possible D gene is TRBD1 (5 bases). V was pared by 3 bases and J by 5 bases, with 11 bases between. The germline gives CDR1 MGHRA, CDR2 YSYEKL. The CDR3 is 14 residues long. As DNA, the CDR3 is TGCGCCAGCAGCCAGTTCGACAGAAGAAACACCATATATTTT. Its protein product is CASSQFDRRNTIYF.

The chain combines TRBV9 with TRBJ2-7; 15 nucleotides align to TRBD2. The CDR3 covers 18 residues. The germline V gene encodes CDR1 SGDLS and CDR2 YYNGEE. The ends lost 3 bases at V and 4 bases at J; junction bases unmatched: 11. The CDR3: CASSATGTSGGLGYEQYF. The CDR3 DNA sequence: TGTGCCAGCAGCGCGACCGGGACTAGCGGGGGGCTAGGTTACGAGCAGTACTTC.

This clone was picked up one time. J is TRBJ2-1 and V is TRBV6-4; TRBD2 aligns across 12 bases. Germline V gene sequence: CDR1 MRHNA, CDR2 SNTAGT. V was clipped by 6 bases and J by 8 bases; unmatched bases: 11. This CDR3 has 16 residues. This CDR3 is CASSAEELAGGYEQFF. CDR3 coding DNA: TGTGCCAGCAGCGCCGAGGAACTAGCGGGGGGCTATGAGCAGTTCTTC.

The chain recombines TRBV28 with TRBJ1-1, with D tentatively TRBD1 (5 bases). This CDR3 spans 15 amino acids. Germline V gives CDR1 MDHEN, CDR2 SYDVKM. Trimming shortened V by 7 bases and J by 3 bases, and 18 bases separated the two germline ends. In nucleotides, the CDR3 is TGTGCCAGCACTACGTCCGGGGCGGGGGACACTGAAGCTTTCTTT. As protein: CASTTSGAGDTEAFF.

The gene calls are TRBV29-1 and TRBJ1-2, with 7 positions matching TRBD1. The germline V gene has CDR1 SQVTM and CDR2 ANQGSEA. The V and J ends lost 4 bases and 2 bases, in that order; junction bases with no gene match: 10. The CDR3 extends over 15 amino acids. In DNA, the CDR3 is TGCAGCGTTGCCACAGGGACAGCGAGGAACTATGGCTACACCTTC. Its translation is CSVATGTARNYGYTF.

This chain joins TRBV18 and TRBJ2-1, with D perhaps matching TRBD1 (6 bases). CDR1 and CDR2 (germline): KGHSH, LQKENI. Trimming stripped 3 bases from V and 8 bases from J, with 17 bases between. This CDR3 is 15 amino acids long. The CDR3, as DNA: TGTGCCAGCTCACCCCCGGGACACCGCGCGGATGAGCAGTTCTTC. Protein sequence: CASSPPGHRADEQFF.

This clone was recorded only once. This chain connects TRBV5-1 to TRBJ2-3; tentatively, D is TRBD2 (5 bases). Trimming left V 0 bases short and J 0 bases short, with 8 bases between. The CDR3 sequence is 15 residues long. CDR1 and CDR2 (germline): SGHRS, YFSETQ. As DNA, the CDR3 is TGCGCCAGCAGCTTGGCGGGGTACAGCACAGATACGCAGTATTTT. It specifies CASSLAGYSTDTQYF.

This clone has just one count. The genes are TRBV28 and TRBJ1-3; weak D call: TRBD1 (6 bases). V was cut by 4 bases and J by 0 bases, with 16 bases left in between. In germline, CDR1 is MDHEN, CDR2 SYDVKM. CDR3 length: 17 residues. This CDR3 is CASSSPGTPSSGNTIYF. The CDR3 DNA reads as TGTGCCAGCAGTTCCCCCGGGACACCTAGCTCTGGAAACACCATATATTTT.

The gene calls are TRBV3-1 (or the pseudogene TRBV3-2) and TRBJ2-7; the match to TRBD2 covers 7 bases. With V trimmed by 0 bases and J by 3 bases, 5 bases remained unmatched. The CDR3 contains 15 residues. Germline assignment: CDR1 LGHDT and CDR2 YNNKEL (reference sequence). The DNA of the CDR3 is TGTGCCAGCAGCCAAGACGGGGCGGGGGTCTACGAGCAGTACTTC. As protein: CASSQDGAGVYEQYF.

This chain joins TRBV18 and TRBJ1-3; the D gene is possibly TRBD1 (5 bases). This CDR3 region has 15 residues. The ends were cut back, 3 bases at V and 0 bases at J, with 9 bases in the middle. Germline values: CDR1 KGHSH, CDR2 LQKENI. The CDR3 region is CASSPFDSSGNTIYF. The DNA of the CDR3 is TGTGCCAGCTCACCCTTCGACAGCTCTGGAAACACCATATATTTT.

V gene TRBV29-1 combines with J gene TRBJ1-2, with TRBD1 matching over 11 bases. Germline V lookup: CDR1 SQVTM, CDR2 ANQGSEA. This CDR3 is built from 13 residues. J was trimmed by 5 bases and V by 5 bases; bases with no gene match: 4. CDR3 sequence (DNA): TGCAGCGTTTGGGACAGGGGGAAATATGGCTACACCTTC. Translation: CSVWDRGKYGYTF.

The rearrangement joins TRBV4-3 to TRBJ1-5; D uncertain. From germline, CDR1 is LGHNA and CDR2 YSLEER. The CDR3 totals 15 residues. V was pared by 0 bases and J by 5 bases, with 11 bases between. CDR3 residues: CASSQDSGVDQPQHF. CDR3 in DNA: TGCGCCAGCAGCCAAGATAGTGGAGTGGATCAGCCCCAGCATTTT.

This CDR3 is CASMQGAQPQHF. The CDR3 bases are TGTGCCAGCATGCAGGGGGCTCAGCCCCAGCATTTT. The chain joins TRBV28 to TRBJ1-5, with 8 bases that match TRBD1. The CDR3 extends over 12 amino acids. Per the germline V gene, CDR1 is MDHEN and CDR2 is SYDVKM. The V and J ends lost 7 bases and 6 bases, in that order; junction bases with no gene match: 2.

CDR3 DNA: TGTGCCAGCAGCCGGGGGACTAGCAGGGGTGAGCAGTTCTTC. It codes for CASSRGTSRGEQFF. The V and J genes are TRBV7-3 and TRBJ2-1; 9 bases align to TRBD2. CDR1 SGHTA and CDR2 FQGTGA come from the germline V gene. The J segment lost 9 bases and the V segment lost 5 bases, leaving 8 bases of the junction unmatched. The CDR3 runs to 14 residues.

V usage is TRBV11-2 and J usage is TRBJ1-1, with a tentative D call TRBD1 (6 bases). V shed 2 bases and J shed 11 bases, with 15 bases lying between them. CDR1 and CDR2 (germline): SGHAT, FQNNGV. The CDR3 loop spans 13 amino acids. Here the CDR3 DNA reads TGTGCCAGCAGCTTAAGGCAGGGGCCCTCCGCTTTCTTT. Translating gives CASSLRQGPSAFF.

This chain joins TRBV28 and TRBJ1-2; no clear D gene. Deletions cut 7 bases from V and 6 bases from J, with 9 bases between. Germline lookup yields CDR1 MDHEN and CDR2 SYDVKM. CDR3 size: 11 residues. The CDR3 DNA follows: TGTGCCAGCACGGGTTGGGATGGCTACACCTTC. Its translation is CASTGWDGYTF.

The J gene is TRBJ1-2, the V gene TRBV12-3 or TRBV12-4; TRBD1 is a possible D gene (5 bases). The germline V and J ends were trimmed by 6 bases and 3 bases, with 11 bases remaining between them. This CDR3 comprises 13 residues. The CDR3 DNA reads as TGTGCCAGCAGCCCCGACAGCGACTATGGCTACACCTTC. This translates into CASSPDSDYGYTF.

This clone was recorded a few times. The V gene is TRBV27, the J gene TRBJ1-4; D perhaps matches TRBD1 (5 bases). Germline V lookup: CDR1 MNHEY, CDR2 SMNVEV (reference sequence). V gave up 3 bases and J gave up 10 bases, with 15 bases separating them. The CDR3 is 14 amino acids. The CDR3 DNA sequence: TGTGCCAGCAGTTTGGGTCAGGGTCAGGGAAAACTGTTTTTT. Its translation: CASSLGQGQGKLFF.

The V gene is TRBV28, the J gene TRBJ1-5; perhaps TRBD1 as D (5 bases). Trimming left V 5 bases short and J 4 bases short, with 15 bases between. The V gene's germline CDR1 is MDHEN and CDR2 SYDVKM. The CDR3 is made up of 15 amino acids. CDR3 sequence (DNA): TGTGCCAGCAGTGGGGCTGGCAGGATGAATCAGCCCCAGCATTTT. This encodes CASSGAGRMNQPQHF.

V gene TRBV6-5 combines with J gene TRBJ2-7; TRBD1 agrees at 7 bases. From germline, CDR1 is MNHEY and CDR2 SVGAGI. The CDR3 has 14 amino acids. Germline trimming cut 6 bases from V and 4 bases from J; bases unmatched to any gene: 9. The CDR3: CASRTGTELYEQYF. CDR3 in DNA: TGTGCCAGCAGGACCGGGACAGAATTATACGAGCAGTACTTC.

Notes on this clone: Other DNA variants within this sample encode the same CDR3. This rearrangement joins TRBV5-1 to TRBJ2-7, with 11 nucleotides matching TRBD1. Looked up from germline, CDR1 is SGHRS and CDR2 is YFSETQ. V was clipped by 4 bases and J by 3 bases; unmatched bases: 3. The CDR3 runs 14 residues. CDR3 sequence reads: CASSAGQGVYEQYF. The CDR3 bases are TGCGCCAGCAGCGCGGGACAGGGGGTCTACGAGCAGTACTTC.